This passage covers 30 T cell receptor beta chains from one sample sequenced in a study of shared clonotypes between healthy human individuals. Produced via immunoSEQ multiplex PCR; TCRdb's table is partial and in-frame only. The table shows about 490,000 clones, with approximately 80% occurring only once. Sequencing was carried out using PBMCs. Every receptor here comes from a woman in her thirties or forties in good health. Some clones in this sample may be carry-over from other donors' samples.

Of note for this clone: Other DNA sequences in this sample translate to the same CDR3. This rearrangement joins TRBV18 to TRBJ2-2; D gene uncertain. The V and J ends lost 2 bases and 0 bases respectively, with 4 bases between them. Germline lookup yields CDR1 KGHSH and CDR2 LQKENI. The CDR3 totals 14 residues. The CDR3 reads CASSPGANTGELFF. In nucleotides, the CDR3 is TGTGCCAGCTCACCAGGGGCGAACACCGGGGAGCTGTTTTTT.

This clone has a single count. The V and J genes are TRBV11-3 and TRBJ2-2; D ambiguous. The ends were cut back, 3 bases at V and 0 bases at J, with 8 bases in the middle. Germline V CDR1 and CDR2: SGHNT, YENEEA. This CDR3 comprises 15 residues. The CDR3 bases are TGTGCCAGCAGCTTGGGGTTCGCGAACACCGGGGAGCTGTTTTTT. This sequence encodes CASSLGFANTGELFF. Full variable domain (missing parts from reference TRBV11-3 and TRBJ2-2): EAGVVQSPRYKIIEKKQPVAFWCNPISGHNTLYWYLQNLGQGPELLIRYENEEAVDDSQLPKDRFSAERLKGVDSTLKIQPAELGDSAVYLCASSLGFANTGELFFGEGSRLTVL.

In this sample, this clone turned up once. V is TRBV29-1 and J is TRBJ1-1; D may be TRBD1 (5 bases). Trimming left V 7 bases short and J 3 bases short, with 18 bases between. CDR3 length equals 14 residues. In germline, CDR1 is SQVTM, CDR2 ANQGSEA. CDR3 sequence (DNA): TGCAGCGCCGCTCGACAGAGACGGGACACTGAAGCTTTCTTT. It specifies CSAARQRRDTEAFF.

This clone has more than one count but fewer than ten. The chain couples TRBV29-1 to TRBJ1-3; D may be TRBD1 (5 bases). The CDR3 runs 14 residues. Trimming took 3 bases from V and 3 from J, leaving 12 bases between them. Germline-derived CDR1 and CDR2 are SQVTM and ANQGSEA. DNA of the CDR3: TGCAGCGTTGATGGGGGTTCGGGTGGAAACACCATATATTTT. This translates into CSVDGGSGGNTIYF.

The CDR3: CASSAAYEQYF. For the CDR3, the DNA is TGTGCCAGCAGCGCAGCCTACGAGCAGTACTTC. This chain connects TRBV5-5 to TRBJ2-7; D not resolved. This CDR3 is 11 amino acids long. The germline V gene encodes CDR1 SGHKS and CDR2 YYEKEE (reference sequence). V was trimmed by 4 bases and J by 2 bases, leaving 4 bases between them.

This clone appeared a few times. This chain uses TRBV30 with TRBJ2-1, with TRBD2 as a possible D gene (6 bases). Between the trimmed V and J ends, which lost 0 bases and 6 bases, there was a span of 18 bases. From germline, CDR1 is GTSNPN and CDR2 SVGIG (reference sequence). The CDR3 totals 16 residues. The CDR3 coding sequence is TGTGCCTGGAGTGTACTCGGAGGAGGGCCCAGCAATGAGCAGTTCTTC. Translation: CAWSVLGGGPSNEQFF.

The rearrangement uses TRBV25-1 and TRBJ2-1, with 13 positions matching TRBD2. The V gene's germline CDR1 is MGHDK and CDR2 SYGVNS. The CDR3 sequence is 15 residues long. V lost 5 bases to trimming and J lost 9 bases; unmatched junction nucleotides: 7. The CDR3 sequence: CASSPGLAGVGEQFF. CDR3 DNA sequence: TGTGCCAGCAGTCCTGGACTAGCGGGAGTCGGTGAGCAGTTCTTC.

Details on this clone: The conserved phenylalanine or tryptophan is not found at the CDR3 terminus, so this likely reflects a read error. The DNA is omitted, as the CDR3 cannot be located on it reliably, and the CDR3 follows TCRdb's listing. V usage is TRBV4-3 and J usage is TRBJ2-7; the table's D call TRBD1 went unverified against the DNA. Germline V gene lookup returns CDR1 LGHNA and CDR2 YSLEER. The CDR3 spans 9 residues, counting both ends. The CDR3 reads CASSRRQGA.

Here the CDR3 DNA reads TGTGCCAGCAGCAAAGTGAAGGGGACAGGGATGCGTCAAGAAGCTTTCTTT. Protein: CASSKVKGTGMRQEAFF. The J gene is TRBJ1-1, the V gene TRBV21-1; TRBD1 was called by the table and not checked on the DNA. TRBV21-1 is an annotated pseudogene. The CDR3 has 17 residues.

The CDR3 DNA follows: TGTGCCAGCAGCCAGGCCGGGACTGGCACAGATACGCAGTATTTT. Amino acids: CASSQAGTGTDTQYF. This chain joins TRBV11-2 and TRBJ2-3; perhaps TRBD2 as D (6 bases). The CDR3 spans 15 residues. Trimming stripped 5 bases from V and 1 base from J, with 13 bases between. Per germline, CDR1 SGHAT and CDR2 FQNNGV. Together with reference TRBV11-2 and TRBJ2-3, the CDR3 gives the full variable domain: EAGVAQSPRYKIIEKRQSVAFWCNPISGHATLYWYQQILGQGPKLLIQFQNNGVVDDSQLPKDRFSAERLKGVDSTLKIQPAKLEDSAVYLCASSQAGTGTDTQYFGPGTRLTVL.

The CDR3 region is CASSPLTHGETQYF. In DNA, the CDR3 is TGTGCCAGCAGCCCACTAACCCATGGGGAGACCCAGTACTTC. The chain has TRBV7-7 and TRBJ2-5; D is unclear. The CDR3 sequence is 14 residues long. CDR1 SSHAT and CDR2 FNYEAQ come from the germline V gene (reference sequence). Trimming pared 5 bases from V and 5 bases from J, leaving 15 bases between.

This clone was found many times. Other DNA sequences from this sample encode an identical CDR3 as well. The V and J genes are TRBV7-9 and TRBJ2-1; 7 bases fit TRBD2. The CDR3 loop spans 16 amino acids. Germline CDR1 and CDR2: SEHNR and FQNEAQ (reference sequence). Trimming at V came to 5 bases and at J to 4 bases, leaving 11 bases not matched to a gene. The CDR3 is CASSPRGGSAYNEQFF. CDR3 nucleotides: TGTGCCAGCAGCCCCCGGGGCGGGAGCGCTTACAATGAGCAGTTCTTC.

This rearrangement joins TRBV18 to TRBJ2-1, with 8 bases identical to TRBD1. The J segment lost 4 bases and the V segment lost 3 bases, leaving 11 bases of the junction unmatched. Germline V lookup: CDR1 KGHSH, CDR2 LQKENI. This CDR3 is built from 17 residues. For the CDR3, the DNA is TGTGCCAGCTCACCGCCGGTTGGGACAGGAAATTACAATGAGCAGTTCTTC. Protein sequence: CASSPPVGTGNYNEQFF. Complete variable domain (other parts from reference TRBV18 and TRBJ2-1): NAGVMQNPRHLVRRRGQEARLRCSPMKGHSHVYWYRQLPEEGLKFMVYLQKENIIDESGMPKERFSAEFPKEGPSILRIQQVVRGDSAAYFCASSPPVGTGNYNEQFFGPGTRLTVL.

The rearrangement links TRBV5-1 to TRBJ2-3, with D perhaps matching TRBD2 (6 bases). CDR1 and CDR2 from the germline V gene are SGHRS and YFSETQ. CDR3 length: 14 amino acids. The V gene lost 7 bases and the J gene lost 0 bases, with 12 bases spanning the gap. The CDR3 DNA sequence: TGCGCCAGCGTTTCTAGCGTTAGCACAGATACGCAGTATTTT. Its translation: CASVSSVSTDTQYF.

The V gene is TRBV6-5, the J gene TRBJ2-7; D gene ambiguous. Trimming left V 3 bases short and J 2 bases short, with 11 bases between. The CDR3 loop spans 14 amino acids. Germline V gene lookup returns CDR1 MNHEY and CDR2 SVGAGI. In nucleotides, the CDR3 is TGTGCCAGCAGTTATGGTGGTGGGCCCTACGAGCAGTACTTC. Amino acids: CASSYGGGPYEQYF.

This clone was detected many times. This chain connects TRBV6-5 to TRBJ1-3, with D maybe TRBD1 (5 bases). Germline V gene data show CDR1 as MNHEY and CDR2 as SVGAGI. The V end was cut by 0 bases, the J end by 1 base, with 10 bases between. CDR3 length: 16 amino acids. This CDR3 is CASSYSRQYSGNTIYF. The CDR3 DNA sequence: TGTGCCAGCAGTTACTCGAGACAGTATTCTGGAAACACCATATATTTT.

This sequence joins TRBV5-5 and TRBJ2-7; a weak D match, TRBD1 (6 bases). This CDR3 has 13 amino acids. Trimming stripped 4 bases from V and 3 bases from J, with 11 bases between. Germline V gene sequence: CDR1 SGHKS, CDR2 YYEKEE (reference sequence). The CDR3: CASSTTDSYEQYF. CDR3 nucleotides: TGTGCCAGCAGCACTACGGACAGCTACGAGCAGTACTTC.

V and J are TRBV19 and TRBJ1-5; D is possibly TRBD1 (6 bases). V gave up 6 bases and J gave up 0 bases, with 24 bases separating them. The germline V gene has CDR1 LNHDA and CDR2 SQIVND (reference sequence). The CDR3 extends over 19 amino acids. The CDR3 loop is CASSSPRGRGMSSNQPQHF. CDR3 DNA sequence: TGTGCCAGTAGCTCCCCCCGTGGCAGGGGAATGAGTAGCAATCAGCCCCAGCATTTT.

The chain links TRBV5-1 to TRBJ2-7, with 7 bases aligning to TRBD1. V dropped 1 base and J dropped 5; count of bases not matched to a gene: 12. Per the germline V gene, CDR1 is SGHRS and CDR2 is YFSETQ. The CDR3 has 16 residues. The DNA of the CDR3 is TGCGCCAGCAGCTTGCCCTCTCCCGGGACAGTTAACGAGCAGTACTTC. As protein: CASSLPSPGTVNEQYF.

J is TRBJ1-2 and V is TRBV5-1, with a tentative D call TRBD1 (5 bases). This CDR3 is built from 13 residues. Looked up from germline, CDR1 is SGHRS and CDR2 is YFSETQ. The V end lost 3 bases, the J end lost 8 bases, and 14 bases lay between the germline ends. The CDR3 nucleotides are TGCGCCAGCAGCTACCCTCAGGGTGAGGGCTACACCTTC. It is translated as CASSYPQGEGYTF.

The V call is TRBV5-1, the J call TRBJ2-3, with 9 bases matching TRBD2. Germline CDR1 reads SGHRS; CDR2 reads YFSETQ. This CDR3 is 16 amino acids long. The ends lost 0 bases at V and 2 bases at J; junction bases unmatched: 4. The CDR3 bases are TGCGCCAGCAGCTTGGCCCTAGCGGGGATCACAGATACGCAGTATTTT. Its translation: CASSLALAGITDTQYF.

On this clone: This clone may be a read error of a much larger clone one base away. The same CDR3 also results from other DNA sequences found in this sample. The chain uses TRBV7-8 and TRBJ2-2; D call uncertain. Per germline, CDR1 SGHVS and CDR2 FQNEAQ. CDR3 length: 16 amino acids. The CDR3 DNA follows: TGCGCCAGCAGCACACGGACGGCGCTGAACACCGGGGAGCTGTTTTTT. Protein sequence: CASSTRTALNTGELFF.

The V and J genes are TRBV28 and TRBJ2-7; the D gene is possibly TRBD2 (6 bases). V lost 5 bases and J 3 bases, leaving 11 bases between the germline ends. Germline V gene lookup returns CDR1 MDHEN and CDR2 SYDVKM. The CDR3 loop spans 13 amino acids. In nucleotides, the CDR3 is TGTGCCAGCAGTCCCGGCGGGAACTACGAGCAGTACTTC. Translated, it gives CASSPGGNYEQYF.

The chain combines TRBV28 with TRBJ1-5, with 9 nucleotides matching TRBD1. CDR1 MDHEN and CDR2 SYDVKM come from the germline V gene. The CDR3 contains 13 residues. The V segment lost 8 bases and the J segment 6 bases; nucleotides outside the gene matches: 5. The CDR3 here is CASHGTGRQPQHF. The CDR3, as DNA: TGTGCCAGCCACGGGACAGGGCGTCAGCCCCAGCATTTT.

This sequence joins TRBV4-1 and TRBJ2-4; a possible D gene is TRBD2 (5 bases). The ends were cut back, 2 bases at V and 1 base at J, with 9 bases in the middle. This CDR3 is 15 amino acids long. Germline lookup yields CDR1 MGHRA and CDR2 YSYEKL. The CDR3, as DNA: TGCGCCAGCAGCCAACTCGGACTTGCCAAAAACATTCAGTACTTC. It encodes CASSQLGLAKNIQYF.

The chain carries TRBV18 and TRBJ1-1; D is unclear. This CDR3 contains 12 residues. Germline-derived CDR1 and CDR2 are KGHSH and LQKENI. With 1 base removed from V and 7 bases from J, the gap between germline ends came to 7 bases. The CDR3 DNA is TGTGCCAGCTCACCACGGGAGAGTGAAGCTTTCTTT. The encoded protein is CASSPRESEAFF.

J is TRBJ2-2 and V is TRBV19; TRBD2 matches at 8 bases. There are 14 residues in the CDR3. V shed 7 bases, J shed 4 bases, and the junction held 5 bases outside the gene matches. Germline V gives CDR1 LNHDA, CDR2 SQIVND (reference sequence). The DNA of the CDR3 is TGTGCCAGTAAAAGCGGGAGCGGCACCGGGGAGCTGTTTTTT. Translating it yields CASKSGSGTGELFF. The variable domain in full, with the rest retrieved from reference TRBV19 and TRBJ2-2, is DGGITQSPKYLFRKEGQNVTLSCEQNLNHDAMYWYRQDPGQGLRLIYYSQIVNDFQKGDIAEGYSVSREKKESFPLTVTSAQKNPTAFYLCASKSGSGTGELFFGEGSRLTVL.

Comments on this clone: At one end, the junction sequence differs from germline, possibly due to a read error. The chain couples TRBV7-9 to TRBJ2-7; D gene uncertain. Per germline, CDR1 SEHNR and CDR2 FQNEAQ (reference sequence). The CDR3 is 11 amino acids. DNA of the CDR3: TGTGCCAGCAGCCACTCCGACGAGCAGTACTTC. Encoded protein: CASSHSDEQYF.

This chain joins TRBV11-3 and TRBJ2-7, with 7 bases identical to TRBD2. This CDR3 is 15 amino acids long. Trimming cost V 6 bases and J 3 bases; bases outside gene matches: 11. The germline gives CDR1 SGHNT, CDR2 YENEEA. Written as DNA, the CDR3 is TGTGCCAGCAGTCTCGGGCGCGGGAGCCTCTACGAGCAGTACTTC. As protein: CASSLGRGSLYEQYF. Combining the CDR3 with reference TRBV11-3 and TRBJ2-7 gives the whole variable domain EAGVVQSPRYKIIEKKQPVAFWCNPISGHNTLYWYLQNLGQGPELLIRYENEEAVDDSQLPKDRFSAERLKGVDSTLKIQPAELGDSAVYLCASSLGRGSLYEQYFGPGTRLTVT.

The CDR3 is CASSEGTQIYEQYF. The CDR3 nucleotides are TGTGCCAGCAGTGAAGGGACTCAGATCTACGAGCAGTACTTC. The rearrangement joins TRBV2 to TRBJ2-7, with D perhaps matching TRBD2 (5 bases). The CDR3 loop spans 14 amino acids. CDR1 and CDR2 from the germline V gene are SNHLY and FYNNEI. V dropped 1 base and J dropped 3 bases, with 10 bases sitting between them.